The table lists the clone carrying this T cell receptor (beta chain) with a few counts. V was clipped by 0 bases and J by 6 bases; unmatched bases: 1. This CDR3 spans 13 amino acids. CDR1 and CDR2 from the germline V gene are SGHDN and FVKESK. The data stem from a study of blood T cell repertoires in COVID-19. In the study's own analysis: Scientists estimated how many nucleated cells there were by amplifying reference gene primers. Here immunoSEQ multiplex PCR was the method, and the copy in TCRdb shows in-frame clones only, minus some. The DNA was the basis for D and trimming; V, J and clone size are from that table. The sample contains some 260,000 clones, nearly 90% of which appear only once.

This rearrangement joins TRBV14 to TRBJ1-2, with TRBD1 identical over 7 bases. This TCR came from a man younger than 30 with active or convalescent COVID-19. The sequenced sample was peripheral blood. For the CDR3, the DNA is TGTGCCAGCAGCCAAGAGACAGGGAATGGCTACACCTTC. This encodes CASSQETGNGYTF.